Here is one T cell receptor beta chain with its context. As yet, its antigen is unknown. The data derive from a study of T-cell reconstitution after alpha-beta-depleted transplantation in children. Study results and limitations: T-cell counts and diversity at one year following transplant were attributed mainly to newly produced T cells. The study reportedly traced alpha-beta T cells about two months after transplant to several hundred expanded graft clones.

Construction of the TCRbeta library involved unique molecular identifiers. TCRdb reanalysed the PCR reads using MiXCR and keeps one entry per CDR3 protein. Counted here are 200,000 or so distinct CDR3 sequences, under 8.5% occurring once; the ten biggest clones make up roughly 6%. The receptor was derived from a boy under 10 years old with acute lymphoblastic leukemia, due to receive a stem cell transplant. The sample here was PBMCs, taken before TCRalphabeta/CD19-depleted stem cell transplant.

In DNA, the CDR3 is TGTGCCAGCAGGGGAAGACAGAGCCAGTACTTC. Translated: CASRGRQSQYF. This chain connects TRBV6-2 or TRBV6-3 to TRBJ2-4; possible D gene TRBD1, 5 bases. Germline V gene lookup returns CDR1 MNHEY and CDR2 SVGEGT. Trimming took off 6 bases at V and 13 bases at J, with 13 bases between the two ends. The CDR3 consists of 11 residues.